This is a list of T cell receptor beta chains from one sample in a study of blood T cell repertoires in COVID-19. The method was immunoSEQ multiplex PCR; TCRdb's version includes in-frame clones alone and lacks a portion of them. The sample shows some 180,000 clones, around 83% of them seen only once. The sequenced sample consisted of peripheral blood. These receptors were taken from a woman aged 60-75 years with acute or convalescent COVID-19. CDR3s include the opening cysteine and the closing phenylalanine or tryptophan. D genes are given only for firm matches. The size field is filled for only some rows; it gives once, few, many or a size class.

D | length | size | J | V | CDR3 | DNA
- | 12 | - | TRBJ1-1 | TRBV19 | CASSISGYEAFF | TGTGCCAGTAGTATATCAGGGTATGAAGCTTTCTTT
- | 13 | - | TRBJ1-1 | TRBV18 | CASSPQGGTEAFF | TGTGCCAGCTCACCGCAGGGAGGCACTGAAGCTTTCTTT
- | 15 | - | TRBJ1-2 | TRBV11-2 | CASSLEGGPIHGYTF | TGTGCCAGCAGCTTAGAGGGGGGTCCTATACATGGCTACACCTTC
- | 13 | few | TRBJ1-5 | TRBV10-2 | CASSGAGGQPQHF | TGCGCCAGCAGTGGGGCGGGGGGTCAGCCCCAGCATTTT
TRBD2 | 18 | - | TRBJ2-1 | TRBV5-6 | CASSLSSGSRSSYNEQFF | TGTGCCAGCAGCTTATCCAGCGGGAGTAGAAGCTCCTACAATGAGCAGTTCTTC
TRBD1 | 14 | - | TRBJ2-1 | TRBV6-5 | CASPLRQGDNEQFF | TGTGCCAGCCCCCTTCGACAGGGGGACAATGAGCAGTTCTTC
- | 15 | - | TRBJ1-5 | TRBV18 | CASSPKGESNQPQHF | TGTGCCAGCTCACCCAAAGGGGAAAGCAATCAGCCCCAGCATTTT
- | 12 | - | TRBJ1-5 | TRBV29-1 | CSAARGLKPQHF | TGCAGCGCCGCGCGGGGGTTAAAGCCCCAGCATTTT
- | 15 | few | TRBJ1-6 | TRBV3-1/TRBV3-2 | CASSPRGGGNSPLHF | TGTGCCAGCAGCCCAAGGGGAGGCGGTAATTCACCCCTCCACTTT
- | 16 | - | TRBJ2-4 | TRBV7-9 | CASRPDREVSKNIQYF | TGTGCCAGCAGACCAGACAGGGAGGTTAGCAAAAACATTCAGTACTTC
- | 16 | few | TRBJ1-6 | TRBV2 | CASSSTSPSYNSPLHF | TGTGCCAGCAGTTCCACAAGTCCTTCCTATAATTCACCCCTCCACTTT
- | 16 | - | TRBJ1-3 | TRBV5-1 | CASSLEQQVSGNTIYF | TGCGCCAGCAGCTTGGAACAACAGGTCTCCGGAAACACCATATATTTT
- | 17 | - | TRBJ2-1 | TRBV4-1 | CASSQDMGGRSRNEQFF | TGCGCCAGCAGCCAAGATATGGGGGGACGATCCCGCAATGAGCAGTTCTTC
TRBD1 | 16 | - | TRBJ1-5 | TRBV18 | CASSPSGGEGNQPQHF | TGTGCCAGCTCACCCTCAGGGGGCGAGGGCAATCAGCCCCAGCATTTT
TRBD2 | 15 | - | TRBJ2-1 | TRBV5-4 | CASSPIAGGGNEQFF | TGTGCCAGCAGCCCCATAGCGGGAGGAGGGAATGAGCAGTTCTTC
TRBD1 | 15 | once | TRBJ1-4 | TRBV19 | CASSMAPGTGEKLFF | TGTGCCAGTAGTATGGCCCCGGGGACAGGCGAAAAACTGTTTTTT
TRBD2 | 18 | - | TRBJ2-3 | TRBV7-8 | CASSFAGTSEISTDTQYF | TGTGCCAGCAGCTTTGCCGGGACTAGCGAAATAAGCACAGATACGCAGTATTTT
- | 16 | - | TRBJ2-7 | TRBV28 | CASSLSAGPRSYEQYF | TGTGCCAGCAGTTTATCCGCGGGCCCAAGATCTTACGAGCAGTACTTC
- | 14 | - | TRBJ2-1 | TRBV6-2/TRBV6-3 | CASSHQVRGDEQFF | TGTGCCAGCAGTCATCAGGTGCGGGGCGATGAGCAGTTCTTC
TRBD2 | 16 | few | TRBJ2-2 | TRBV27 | CASSELAGVRTGELFF | TGTGCCAGCAGTGAACTAGCGGGAGTTCGTACCGGGGAGCTGTTTTTT
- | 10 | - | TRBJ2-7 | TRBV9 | CASSPHEQYF | TGTGCCAGCAGCCCCCATGAGCAGTACTTC
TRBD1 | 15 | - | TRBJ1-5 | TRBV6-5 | CASSQTRGGNQPQHF | TGTGCCAGCAGTCAAACCAGGGGGGGCAATCAGCCCCAGCATTTT
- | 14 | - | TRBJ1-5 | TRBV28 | CASSLRGEGQPQHF | TGTGCCAGCAGTTTGAGAGGTGAGGGCCAGCCCCAGCATTTT
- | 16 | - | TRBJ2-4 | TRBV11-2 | CASSSYREMAKNIQYF | TGTGCCAGCAGCTCCTACAGGGAAATGGCCAAAAACATTCAGTACTTC
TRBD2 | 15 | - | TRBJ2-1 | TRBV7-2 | CASSLGTSGVNEQFF | TGTGCCAGCAGCTTAGGGACTAGCGGGGTCAATGAGCAGTTCTTC
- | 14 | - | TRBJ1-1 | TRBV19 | CASSMGKGANEAFF | TGTGCCAGTAGTATGGGAAAAGGGGCGAATGAAGCTTTCTTT
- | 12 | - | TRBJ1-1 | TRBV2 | CASSTENTEAFF | TGTGCCAGCAGTACAGAGAACACTGAAGCTTTCTTT
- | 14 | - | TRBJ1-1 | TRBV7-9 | CASSLNTGNTEAFF | TGTGCCAGCAGCTTAAACACAGGCAACACTGAAGCTTTCTTT
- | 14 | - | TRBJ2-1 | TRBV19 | CASSIRGPYNEQFF | TGTGCCAGTAGTATCAGGGGCCCCTACAATGAGCAGTTCTTC